The present T cell receptor (beta chain) was sequenced within a study of regulatory T cells in long-lasting Graves disease (TCRdb year 2021). Concerning the study at large: Patients with newly diagnosed Graves' disease had been on antithyroid drugs for under 3 months. The study was registered as a clinical trial and conducted in China. A total of around 35 samples underwent TCR sequencing: some 13 from persistent and some 20 from newly diagnosed Graves' disease patients. Persistent Graves' disease patients were compared with newly diagnosed Graves' disease patients by peripheral blood TCR sequencing and RNA sequencing. Study-wide conclusions, independent of this receptor: Only peripheral blood was studied, because thyroid tissue, the primary lesion, was inaccessible. Preferential use of TRBV28, TRBJ1-2 and TRBJ2-5 was observed in persistent disease, whereas TRBV20-1 and TRBJ2-1 were favored in newly diagnosed disease. More public clonotypes were shared among persistent patients (around 2,600) than among newly diagnosed patients (roughly 960). Only the TCR beta chain was sequenced and analyzed. Lower TCR Shannon entropy and fewer highly expanded clones were observed in persistent Graves' disease patients than in newly diagnosed patients, which suggested clonal expansion. The small sample size was acknowledged by the authors as a limitation that may reduce accuracy.

Ten or more counts support this clonotype. Its recognized antigen is unknown. No much larger clone is present one base from it, and per-base qualities are unavailable. The sample's time point, from its label and the paper: newly diagnosed GD, antithyroid drugs for less than 3 months. For both TCR sequencing and RNA sequencing, RNA was extracted from PBMCs using TRIzol. The diagnosis of Graves' disease was made according to American Thyroid Association guidelines. Recruitment of patients was carried out at an endocrinology department in Xi'an, China. From each patient, 7.5 to 9.5 milliliters of peripheral blood was collected into an EDTA anticoagulant tube. Ficoll Paque Plus density gradient separation was used to isolate PBMCs, and no additional T cell sorting was done. An Agilent 2100 Bioanalyzer and agarose gel were used to assess RNA quality, and a NanoDrop 2000 was used to measure RNA concentration.

Spanning cysteine to phenylalanine, the CDR3 consists of 15 amino acids. Left in the record is the CDR3 DNA by itself, 45 bases read in frame from the first base. CDR1 and CDR2, looked up from the germline V gene (reference sequence), are DFQATT and SNEGSKA. V lost 6 bases and J lost 2 bases, and the count of bases not matched to a germline gene is 5. The method was multiplex PCR. Sequencing was performed on an Illumina HiSeq 4000. CDR3 regions were amplified by Arm-PCR with iRepertoire HTBI primers to construct TCR beta libraries. Before sequencing, the PCR products underwent gel purification. Per the authors' processing: Across samples, approximately 68 TRBV and 12 to 15 TRBJ segments were identified and used for gene usage analysis of CDR3 amino acid clonotypes. COPE and FqMerger were used to merge the filtered high-quality paired reads into contigs. BLAST was used to align contigs to the IMGT TRBV, TRBD and TRBJ reference genes, and CDR3 was defined following IMGT. Highly expanded clones were defined as clonotypes with a frequency above 0.1%. Shannon entropy served as the measure of repertoire diversity, while the Gini coefficient captured V-J evenness. Clonotypes shared by more than one individual were considered public. The public reads were quality trimmed at Q25 with fastp and then assembled into clones with MiXCR by TCRdb, keeping productive beta chains. Duplicate CDR3 protein sequences are folded into a single record with the most common DNA and genes. These V and J calls rely on TCRdb rather than the paper's analysis. The sample records 540,000 or so distinct CDR3 sequences, 13% of which are singletons. In total, the top ten clones hold about 9.1% of the sample.

The same specimen was also included in a second study, on T cells in Graves' hyperthyroidism and ophthalmopathy. As the second paper documents: Graves' hyperthyroidism was defined as stable when no progression to ophthalmopathy occurred over 18 months of follow-up. Hyperthyroidism patients were newly diagnosed, had a disease duration of under 2 months, and were aged 18 to 65 years. Any patient with an uncontrolled infection, another autoimmune disease, pregnancy or lactation was excluded. Diagnoses relied on clinical symptoms, serum thyroxine and TRAb, thyroid ultrasound and orbital computed tomography. The TCR CDR3 was subjected to a first round of RT-PCR using the HTBI primer set and the Qiagen OneStep RT-PCR kit. Most expanded thyroid clonotypes (frequency above 0.001) were also detected in blood, a finding suggesting that blood repertoires may reflect thyroid immune responses. Ophthalmopathy was separated from stable hyperthyroidism by a 13 V-J signature model, with roughly 88% sensitivity and approximately 81% specificity obtained in cross-validation and 80%/75% obtained in testing. In validation, the model predicted progression to ophthalmopathy a median of roughly six months before onset, with approximately 70% sensitivity and 72.22% specificity. To identify distinguishing TCR V-J signatures, a discovery cohort of about 95 patients was used, comprising 43 with Graves' ophthalmopathy and approximately 58 with stable Graves' hyperthyroidism. An independent validation cohort of around 19 hyperthyroidism patients and roughly 16 patients who later progressed to ophthalmopathy tested prospective prediction of ophthalmopathy. The 90 or so discovery patients were randomly split 7:3 into training and test sets. Thyroid tissue and blood T-cell repertoires from about six Graves' hyperthyroidism patients were also compared in the study. After sampling, hyperthyroidism patients received methimazole starting at 30 mg daily, and ophthalmopathy patients received high-dose intravenous methylprednisolone. Libraries were constructed in a second round of multiplex PCR, after which size selection and purification were carried out. Paired-end sequencing of the libraries was performed with 100 bp reads on an Illumina HiSeq2000. SOAPnuke was used to process the raw data, with reads discarded if the reads contained adapters or uncalled bases, had a mean Phred below 15, or lacked an exact constant-primer or identifier match. COPE v1.2.5 was used to merge high-quality paired reads, and clonotypes were defined as unique nucleotide sequences. MiTCR v1.1 was used to align clonotypes to the IMGT TRBV, TRBD and TRBJ reference segments. Only V-J combinations with frequency above 0.0001, covering roughly 99% of repertoires, were analysed. The TCS score was defined as the ratio of F50 (clonal expansion) to E x V (chaos), calculated using BLOSUM62-based TCRdist between CDR3 peptides within each V-J. Welch's t-statistics and random forest reduced roughly 530 V-J features to 13, which were used in a naive Bayes classifier (R e1071). No statistical method was used to fix the sample size in advance, and group allocation was not hidden from the investigators. TCR Vbeta CDR3 sequencing of around 130 peripheral blood samples (over 40 ophthalmopathy, around 80 hyperthyroidism and approximately 17 progressor patients) is reported in the paper.

The sequence came from a man aged 25-45 years with Graves disease. Donor details come from another sample of the same person, matched by shared clones. This specimen was peripheral blood mononuclear cells (PBMCs), taken at new diagnosis, from a patient treated with antithyroid drugs. The chain is made from TRBV20-1 and TRBJ2-3, and TRBD2 aligns with 13 junction nucleotides. In nucleotide form, the sequence is TGCAGTGCAGAGGGGACTAGCGGGAACACAGATACGCAGTATTTT. It codes for CSAEGTSGNTDTQYF.